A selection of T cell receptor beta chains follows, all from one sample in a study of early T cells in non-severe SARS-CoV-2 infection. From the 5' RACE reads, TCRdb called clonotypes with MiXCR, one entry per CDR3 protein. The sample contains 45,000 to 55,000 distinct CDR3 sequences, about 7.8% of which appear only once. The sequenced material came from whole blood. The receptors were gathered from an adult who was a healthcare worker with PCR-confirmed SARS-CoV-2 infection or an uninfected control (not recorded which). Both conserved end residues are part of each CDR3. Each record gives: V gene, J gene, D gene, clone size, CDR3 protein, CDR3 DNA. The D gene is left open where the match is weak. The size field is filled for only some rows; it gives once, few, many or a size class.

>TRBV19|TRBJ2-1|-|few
CASSIGDGRYNEQFF
TGTGCCAGTAGTATAGGGGACGGGAGATACAATGAGCAGTTCTTC
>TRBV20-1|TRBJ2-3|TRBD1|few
CSARTGGAKEYF
TGCAGTGCTAGAACAGGGGGCGCGAAGGAGTATTTT
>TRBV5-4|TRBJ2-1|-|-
CASSLFGDLSYNEQFF
TGTGCCAGCAGCTTGTTCGGGGATCTGTCCTACAATGAGCAGTTCTTC
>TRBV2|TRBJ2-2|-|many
CASSDSRTGELFF
TGTGCCAGCAGTGACTCCAGGACCGGGGAGCTGTTTTTT
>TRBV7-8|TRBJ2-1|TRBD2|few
CATNSGTSGGNEQFF
TGTGCCACCAATTCCGGGACTAGCGGGGGGAATGAGCAGTTCTTC
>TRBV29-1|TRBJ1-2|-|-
CSVDRGLYGYTF
TGCAGCGTTGACCGGGGCCTCTATGGCTACACCTTC
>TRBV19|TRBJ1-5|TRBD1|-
CASTPDRGPNQPQHF
TGTGCCAGTACGCCGGACAGGGGGCCCAATCAGCCCCAGCATTTT
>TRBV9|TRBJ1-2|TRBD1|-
CASSVATDRLYGYTF
TGTGCCAGCAGCGTAGCTACGGACAGGCTCTATGGCTACACCTTC
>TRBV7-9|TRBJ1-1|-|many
CASSWQPEAFF
TGTGCCAGCAGCTGGCAGCCTGAAGCTTTCTTT
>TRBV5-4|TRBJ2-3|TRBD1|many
CASSYLTGVPTDTQYF
TGTGCCAGCAGTTATCTGACAGGGGTCCCCACAGATACGCAGTATTTT
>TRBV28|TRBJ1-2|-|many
CASSQGLIYGYTF
TGTGCCAGCAGCCAAGGGCTGATCTATGGCTACACCTTC
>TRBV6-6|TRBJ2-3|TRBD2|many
CASSYSGGDTQYF
TGTGCCAGCAGTTACTCGGGGGGGGATACGCAGTATTTT
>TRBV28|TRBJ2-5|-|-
CASRLSGAQETQYF
TGTGCCAGCAGACTATCAGGGGCCCAAGAGACCCAGTACTTC
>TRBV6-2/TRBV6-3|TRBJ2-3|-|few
CASTQGTDTQYF
TGTGCCAGCACCCAGGGCACAGATACGCAGTATTTT
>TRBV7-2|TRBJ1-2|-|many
CASSATGQIYGYTF
TGTGCCAGCAGCGCAACAGGACAGATCTATGGCTACACCTTC
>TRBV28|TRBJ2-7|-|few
CASRPPGPSSYEQYF
TGTGCCAGCAGGCCGCCGGGACCCAGCTCCTACGAGCAGTACTTC
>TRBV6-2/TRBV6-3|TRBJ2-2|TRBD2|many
CASSLTSGAYTGELFF
TGTGCCAGCAGTCTCACTAGCGGGGCCTACACCGGGGAGCTGTTTTTT
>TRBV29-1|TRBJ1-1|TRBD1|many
CSVRDRIMNTEAFF
TGCAGCGTCCGGGACAGAATCATGAACACTGAAGCTTTCTTT
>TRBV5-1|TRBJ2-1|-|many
CASSPEVSSYNEQFF
TGCGCCAGCAGCCCGGAAGTCAGCTCCTACAATGAGCAGTTCTTC
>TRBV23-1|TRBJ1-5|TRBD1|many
CASSQWGQGRTQSQHF
TGCGCCAGCAGTCAATGGGGACAGGGTAGGACTCAGTCCCAGCATTTT
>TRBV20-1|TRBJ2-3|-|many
CSARDPGQEGDTQYF
TGCAGTGCTAGAGATCCCGGACAGGAGGGGGATACGCAGTATTTT
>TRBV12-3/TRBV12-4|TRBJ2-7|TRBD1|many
CASSSRQGLEQYF
TGTGCCAGCAGTAGTAGACAGGGGTTGGAGCAGTACTTC
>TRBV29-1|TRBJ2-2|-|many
CSVERNTGELFF
TGCAGCGTTGAGCGGAACACCGGGGAGCTGTTTTTT
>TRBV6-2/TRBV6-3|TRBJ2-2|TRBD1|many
CASRGTAYTGELFF
TGTGCCAGCAGAGGGACAGCTTACACCGGGGAGCTGTTTTTT
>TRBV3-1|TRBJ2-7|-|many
CASSPTRQGGRSEQYF
TGTGCCAGCAGCCCCACGAGACAGGGAGGAAGGTCCGAGCAGTACTTC
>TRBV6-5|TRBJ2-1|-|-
CASKTDRGGTNEQFF
TGTGCCAGCAAAACTGACAGGGGAGGGACCAATGAGCAGTTCTTC
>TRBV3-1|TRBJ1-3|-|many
CASSQDLDSSSGNTIYF
TGTGCCAGCAGCCAAGATCTAGACAGTAGCTCTGGAAACACCATATATTTT
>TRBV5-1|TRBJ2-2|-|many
CASSSSTGELFF
TGCGCCAGCAGCTCGTCCACCGGGGAGCTGTTTTTT
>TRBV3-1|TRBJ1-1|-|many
CASSPEDTVFEAFF
TGTGCCAGCAGCCCCGAGGACACCGTCTTTGAAGCTTTCTTT
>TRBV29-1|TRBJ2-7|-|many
CSVVPGDYGEQYF
TGCAGCGTTGTCCCGGGAGACTACGGAGAGCAGTACTTC
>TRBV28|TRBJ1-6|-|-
CASRSPGTTIISPLHF
TGTGCCAGCAGATCCCCCGGGACAACTATAATTTCACCCCTCCACTTT
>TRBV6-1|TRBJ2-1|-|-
CASSEGLGGYNEQFF
TGTGCCAGCAGTGAAGGGCTAGGGGGATACAATGAGCAGTTCTTC
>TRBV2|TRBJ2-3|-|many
CASSEAQTSTDTQYF
TGTGCCAGCAGTGAAGCGCAAACTAGCACAGATACGCAGTATTTT
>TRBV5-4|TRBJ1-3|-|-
CASSSQGYGNTIYF
TGTGCCAGCAGCTCACAGGGATACGGAAACACCATATATTTT
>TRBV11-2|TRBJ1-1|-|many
CASSFRDILNTEAFF
TGTGCCAGCAGCTTCCGGGACATCCTGAACACTGAAGCTTTCTTT
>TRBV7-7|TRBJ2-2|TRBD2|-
CASSRGGLNTGELFF
TGTGCCAGCAGCCGCGGGGGGCTAAACACCGGGGAGCTGTTTTTT
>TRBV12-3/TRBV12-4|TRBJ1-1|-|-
CASRNEVMNTEAFF
TGTGCCAGCAGAAATGAGGTAATGAACACTGAAGCTTTCTTT
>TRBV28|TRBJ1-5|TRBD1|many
CASRMTGGGNQPQHF
TGTGCCAGCAGGATGACAGGGGGCGGCAATCAGCCCCAGCATTTT
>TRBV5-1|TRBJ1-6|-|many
CASSLDGQLNSPLHF
TGCGCCAGCAGCTTGGATGGACAGCTGAATTCACCCCTCCACTTT
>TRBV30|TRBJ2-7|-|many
CAWSVQSGPYEQYF
TGTGCCTGGAGTGTACAGTCCGGCCCCTACGAGCAGTACTTC
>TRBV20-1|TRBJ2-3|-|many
CSASPPQGIYSFPTDTQYF
TGCAGTGCTAGTCCCCCACAGGGCATCTACTCGTTTCCCACAGATACGCAGTATTTT
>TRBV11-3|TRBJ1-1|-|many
CASSLGAGARRTEAFF
TGTGCCAGCAGCTTAGGGGCAGGCGCCCGACGAACTGAAGCTTTCTTT
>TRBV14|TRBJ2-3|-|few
CASSHQVGDTQYF
TGTGCCAGCAGCCACCAAGTTGGAGATACGCAGTATTTT
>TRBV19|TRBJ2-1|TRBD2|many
CASSMFSGGPYNEQFF
TGTGCCAGTAGTATGTTTAGCGGGGGGCCATACAATGAGCAGTTCTTC
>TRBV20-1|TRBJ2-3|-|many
CSASGMKAEDYTQYF
TGCAGTGCTAGCGGGATGAAAGCGGAGGATTATACGCAGTATTTT
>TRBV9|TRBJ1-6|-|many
CASSVEGQGANSPLHF
TGTGCCAGCAGCGTAGAGGGGCAGGGCGCGAATTCACCCCTCCACTTT
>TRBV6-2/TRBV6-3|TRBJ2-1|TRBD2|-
CASSYSSGGTAVSYNEQFF
TGTGCCAGCAGTTACTCGAGCGGGGGGACTGCCGTCTCCTACAATGAGCAGTTCTTC
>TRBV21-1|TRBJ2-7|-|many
CASSKKARKSNGPVEYEQYF
TGTGCCAGCAGCAAAAAAGCCCGCAAATCGAATGGTCCAGTGGAATACGAGCAGTACTTC
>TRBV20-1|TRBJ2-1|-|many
CSAVNLGGEQFF
TGCAGTGCCGTTAACCTAGGAGGCGAGCAGTTCTTC
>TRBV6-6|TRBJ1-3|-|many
CASSYRQGSGNTIYF
TGTGCCAGCAGTTACAGGCAGGGGTCTGGAAACACCATATATTTT
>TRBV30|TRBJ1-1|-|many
CAWSTQGYTEAFF
TGTGCCTGGAGTACCCAGGGATACACTGAAGCTTTCTTT
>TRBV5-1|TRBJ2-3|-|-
CASSKTVGEDTQYF
TGCGCCAGCAGCAAGACTGTAGGGGAAGATACGCAGTATTTT
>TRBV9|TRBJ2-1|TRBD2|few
CASSVEPGLAFNEQFF
TGTGCCAGCAGCGTCGAACCGGGACTAGCGTTTAATGAGCAGTTCTTC
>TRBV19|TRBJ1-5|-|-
CASSALAGSNQPQHF
TGTGCCAGTAGCGCCCTTGCGGGGAGCAATCAGCCCCAGCATTTT